Listed below are T cell receptor beta chains from one sample, sequenced in a study of blood T cell repertoires in COVID-19. Clones were sequenced by immunoSEQ multiplex PCR, and TCRdb holds only the in-frame ones, with some missing. The profile shows about 250,000 clones, approximately 80% of them singletons. The specimen was PBMCs or T cells enriched from blood (not recorded which). These receptors all come from a man aged 40-55 years who had been exposed to COVID-19. Each CDR3 is given with its conserved first and last residue. The order of the fields is clone size, V gene, D gene, J gene, CDR3 protein, CDR3 DNA. The D gene is left open where the match is weak. Where a row states a size, it is once, few, many or the class of an expanded clone; other rows omit it.

>-|TRBV6-5|-|TRBJ1-1
CASSYMLNTEAFF
TGTGCCAGCAGTTATATGTTGAACACTGAAGCTTTCTTT
>-|TRBV7-9|TRBD1|TRBJ1-5
CASSPGQAQGLPQPQHF
TGTGCCAGCAGTCCGGGACAGGCCCAAGGCCTCCCCCAGCCCCAGCATTTT
>-|TRBV7-7|-|TRBJ2-5
CASSLRPPGVSRETQYF
TGTGCTAGCAGCTTAAGGCCCCCCGGGGTTAGCAGGGAGACCCAGTACTTC
>-|TRBV20-1|-|TRBJ2-7
CSASSHLGVYEQYF
TGCAGTGCTAGTAGTCATCTCGGGGTGTACGAGCAGTACTTC
>-|TRBV7-9|-|TRBJ1-1
CASSATQVYTEAFF
TGTGCCAGCAGCGCTACCCAGGTTTACACTGAAGCTTTCTTT
>-|TRBV9|TRBD1|TRBJ2-7
CASSVGPGGASSYEQYF
TGTGCCAGCAGCGTAGGGCCAGGGGGTGCGTCCTCCTACGAGCAGTACTTC
>-|TRBV5-1|TRBD2|TRBJ2-1
CASSPGTSGSRGRYNEQFF
TGCGCCAGCAGCCCCGGGACTAGCGGGAGCCGAGGCCGCTACAATGAGCAGTTCTTC
>-|TRBV6-5|TRBD1|TRBJ2-2
CASKGQVPRTGELFF
TGTGCCAGTAAGGGACAGGTCCCGAGGACCGGGGAGCTGTTTTTT
>few|TRBV9|-|TRBJ2-3
CASSVGVGGAGDTQYF
TGTGCCAGCAGCGTAGGAGTAGGGGGGGCGGGAGATACGCAGTATTTT
>-|TRBV13|-|TRBJ2-3
CASSFSAATDTQYF
TGTGCCAGCAGCTTTAGCGCGGCGACAGATACGCAGTATTTT
>-|TRBV18|-|TRBJ1-6
CASSPSGYNSPLHF
TGTGCCAGCTCACCATCAGGCTATAATTCACCCCTCCACTTT
>-|TRBV5-8|TRBD1|TRBJ1-1
CASPSDRANTEAFF
TGTGCCAGTCCTTCGGACAGGGCGAACACTGAAGCTTTCTTT
>-|TRBV7-9|TRBD1|TRBJ2-5
CASSSNRGQETQYF
TGTGCCAGCAGCTCAAACAGGGGGCAGGAGACCCAGTACTTC
>-|TRBV27|TRBD2|TRBJ2-1
CASSSLTSGRGNEQFF
TGTGCCAGCAGTTCCTTGACTAGCGGAAGGGGGAATGAGCAGTTCTTC
>few|TRBV15|-|TRBJ2-5
CATSRNPGAMETQYF
TGTGCCACCAGCAGGAACCCAGGGGCGATGGAGACCCAGTACTTC
>-|TRBV7-8|-|TRBJ2-1
CASSPRSSEQFF
TGTGCCAGCAGCCCAAGGAGCAGTGAGCAGTTCTTC
>few|TRBV29-1|TRBD1|TRBJ1-5
CSVGIGTGNQPQHF
TGCAGCGTTGGGATTGGGACAGGCAATCAGCCCCAGCATTTT
>-|TRBV6-5|TRBD2|TRBJ2-1
CATALAGSNEQFF
TGTGCCACCGCACTAGCGGGTTCGAATGAGCAGTTCTTC
>-|TRBV5-1|-|TRBJ1-1
CASSASGEWGNTEAFF
TGCGCCAGCAGCGCTTCAGGGGAGTGGGGGAACACTGAAGCTTTCTTT
>-|TRBV4-1|-|TRBJ2-7
CASRDFGVSYEQYF
TGCGCCAGCAGGGACTTCGGGGTCTCCTACGAGCAGTACTTC
>-|TRBV6-2/TRBV6-3|-|TRBJ1-2
CASTPAGVPGYTF
TGTGCCAGCACCCCGGCAGGGGTCCCTGGCTACACCTTC
>-|TRBV24-1|TRBD2|TRBJ2-3
CATSDPTSGSLDTQYF
TGTGCCACCAGTGATCCGACTAGCGGGAGTCTAGATACGCAGTATTTT
>-|TRBV7-9|-|TRBJ2-7
CASSSYTGGYEQYF
TGTGCCAGCAGCTCGTATACCGGGGGATACGAGCAGTACTTC
>-|TRBV3-1/TRBV3-2|-|TRBJ1-5
CASSQRDQPQHF
TGTGCCAGCAGCCAGAGGGATCAGCCCCAGCATTTT
>-|TRBV7-9|TRBD1|TRBJ2-7
CASSLVEVGQRYEQYF
TGTGCCAGCAGCTTAGTTGAAGTGGGACAGAGATACGAGCAGTACTTC
>-|TRBV24-1|-|TRBJ1-2
CATSDSEGKLGYTF
TGTGCCACCAGTGATTCCGAGGGAAAACTTGGCTACACCTTC
>few|TRBV11-3|TRBD2|TRBJ2-5
CASSLPGASGKTQYF
TGTGCCAGCAGCTTACCGGGGGCTAGCGGGAAGACCCAGTACTTC
>-|TRBV15|-|TRBJ1-3
CATSRDRGTSGNTIYF
TGTGCCACCAGCAGAGATCGAGGGACTTCTGGAAACACCATATATTTT
>few|TRBV27|TRBD1|TRBJ1-1
CASSFESGTGGRNTEAFF
TGTGCCAGCAGTTTTGAGTCGGGGACAGGGGGCCGGAACACTGAAGCTTTCTTT
>-|TRBV25-1|TRBD1|TRBJ2-2
CASSVTGVNTGELFF
TGTGCCAGCAGTGTTACAGGGGTTAACACCGGGGAGCTGTTTTTT
>-|TRBV6-1|-|TRBJ1-1
CASSEVTATTGTEAFF
TGTGCCAGCAGTGAGGTGACAGCGACCACTGGCACTGAAGCTTTCTTT
>-|TRBV10-2|-|TRBJ1-6
CASSEDVGGFRSYNSPLHF
TGCGCCAGCAGCGAAGACGTAGGGGGATTTCGCTCCTATAATTCACCCCTCCACTTT
>-|TRBV19|-|TRBJ1-2
CASSIPQMTAYGYTF
TGTGCCAGTAGTATACCCCAAATGACAGCCTATGGCTACACCTTC
>few|TRBV27|-|TRBJ1-1
CASSPLDRRNTEAFF
TGTGCCAGCAGCCCTCTGGACAGAAGAAACACTGAAGCTTTCTTT
>-|TRBV19|TRBD1|TRBJ1-4
CASSTKDRGEILFF
TGTGCCAGTAGTACCAAGGACAGGGGGGAGATTCTGTTTTTT
>-|TRBV24-1|TRBD2|TRBJ2-2
CATGGTTNTGELFF
TGTGCCACCGGTGGGACTACGAACACCGGGGAGCTGTTTTTT
>-|TRBV11-2|-|TRBJ2-7
CASSARWTSAYEQYF
TGTGCCAGCAGCGCCCGATGGACTTCGGCCTACGAGCAGTACTTC
>-|TRBV7-9|-|TRBJ2-7
CASSLVFGQNYEQYF
TGTGCCAGCAGCTTAGTATTTGGACAGAATTACGAGCAGTACTTC
>-|TRBV19|-|TRBJ1-4
CASSIFASPNEKLFF
TGTGCCAGTAGTATATTTGCGAGCCCTAATGAAAAACTGTTTTTT
>-|TRBV27|-|TRBJ1-1
CASRLTAYTEAFF
TGTGCCAGCAGGCTGACAGCCTACACTGAAGCTTTCTTT
>once|TRBV30|TRBD1|TRBJ1-2
CAWSRLPGQGKLEGGYTF
TGTGCCTGGAGTAGACTACCGGGACAGGGAAAGCTCGAAGGTGGCTACACCTTC
>-|TRBV27|TRBD2|TRBJ2-7
CASSWASGSYEQYF
TGTGCCAGCAGTTGGGCTAGCGGGAGTTACGAGCAGTACTTC
>-|TRBV7-9|-|TRBJ1-5
CASSSRGGTSNQPQHF
TGTGCCAGCAGCTCAAGAGGGGGTACGAGCAATCAGCCCCAGCATTTT
>-|TRBV27|-|TRBJ1-2
CASMGGSNYGYTF
TGTGCCAGCATGGGAGGTTCTAACTATGGCTACACCTTC
>-|TRBV14|TRBD1|TRBJ1-3
CASSPHGQASGNTIYF
TGTGCCAGCAGCCCTCACGGACAGGCCTCTGGAAACACCATATATTTT
>-|TRBV15|-|TRBJ1-1
CATSRAGTYSTEAFF
TGTGCCACCAGCAGAGCCGGGACATACAGCACTGAAGCTTTCTTT
>-|TRBV9|-|TRBJ2-7
CASSVDTTSYEQYF
TGTGCCAGCAGCGTGGACACTACCTCCTACGAGCAGTACTTC
>-|TRBV15|-|TRBJ1-4
CATSRFREKKLFF
TGTGCCACCAGCAGATTCCGGGAGAAAAAACTGTTTTTT
>-|TRBV12-3/TRBV12-4|-|TRBJ2-1
CASSLDAEQFF
TGTGCCAGCAGTTTAGACGCGGAGCAGTTCTTC
>-|TRBV19|TRBD1|TRBJ1-1
CATTGTVHPLPAFF
TGTGCCACAACCGGGACAGTGCACCCACTACCCGCTTTCTTT
>-|TRBV11-2|-|TRBJ2-2
CASSNRWTQANTGELFF
TGTGCCAGCAGCAACAGATGGACACAGGCGAACACCGGGGAGCTGTTTTTT
>-|TRBV2|TRBD1|TRBJ2-3
CASSDGLRGRTDTQYF
TGTGCCAGCAGTGATGGCTTGAGGGGGCGGACAGATACGCAGTATTTT
>once|TRBV7-6|TRBD2|TRBJ2-1
CASSSSAGVVLNEQFF
TGTGCCAGCAGCTCTTCTGCGGGAGTGGTCCTAAATGAGCAGTTCTTC
>once|TRBV5-1|TRBD2|TRBJ2-1
CASRGLAGKNEQFF
TGCGCCAGCAGGGGACTAGCGGGGAAGAATGAGCAGTTCTTC
>-|TRBV11-2|-|TRBJ2-3
CASRLNHHDSTDTQYF
TGTGCCAGCAGACTCAATCATCACGATAGCACAGATACGCAGTATTTT
>few|TRBV21-1|-|TRBJ2-3
CASKTGYDTDTQYF
TGTGCCAGCAAGACAGGGTACGACACAGATACGCAGTATTTT
>-|TRBV11-2|TRBD2|TRBJ2-3
CASSSSGGSTDTQYF
TGTGCCAGCAGCAGTAGCGGGGGAAGCACAGATACGCAGTATTTT
>-|TRBV11-3|TRBD2|TRBJ2-1
CASSFREGPYNEQFF
TGTGCCAGCAGCTTTCGGGAGGGCCCTTACAATGAGCAGTTCTTC
>few|TRBV2|TRBD2|TRBJ2-7
CASSGRGGRQGEQYF
TGTGCCAGCAGTGGTCGCGGGGGGCGCCAAGGTGAGCAGTACTTC